This is a list of T cell receptor beta chains from one sample in a study of T cells in Graves' hyperthyroidism and ophthalmopathy. A single record per CDR3 protein comes from TCRdb applying MiXCR to the multiplex PCR reads. The profile shows around 290,000 distinct CDR3 sequences, about 17% of them singletons. Material for sequencing was blood. These receptor sequences come from a woman between 55 and 75 years old with Graves' ophthalmopathy. CDR3s include the opening cysteine and the closing phenylalanine or tryptophan. The order of the fields is clone size, V gene, J gene, D gene, CDR3 protein, CDR3 DNA. The D gene is left open where the match is weak. Some rows have no size entry. The others give once, few or many, or a class for an expanded clone.

>NA|TRBV5-4|TRBJ1-6|NA
CASSSQKERNSPLHF
TGTGCCAGCAGCTCCCAAAAAGAAAGAAATTCACCCCTCCACTTT
>many|TRBV10-1|TRBJ2-7|NA
CASSDPYEQYF
TGCGCCAGCAGTGACCCCTACGAGCAGTACTTC
>many|TRBV20-1|TRBJ2-1|NA
CSAGGAGLLDGGEQFF
TGCAGTGCTGGAGGGGCGGGGCTTCTCGACGGGGGTGAGCAGTTCTTC
>NA|TRBV28|TRBJ2-1|TRBD2
CASSLFPGLAGGRNEQSF
TGTGCCAGCAGTTTATTTCCGGGGCTAGCGGGGGGGAGAAATGAGCAGTCCTTC
>few|TRBV20-1|TRBJ1-2|NA
CSARGGEGVYGYTF
TGCAGTGCTAGGGGGGGGGAGGGTGTCTATGGCTACACCTTC
>many|TRBV15|TRBJ2-1|TRBD1
CATSVDRGGVGNEQFF
TGTGCCACCAGCGTGGACAGGGGTGGCGTAGGCAATGAGCAGTTCTTC
>NA|TRBV5-1|TRBJ2-2|TRBD1
CASSQSNRGSTGELFF
TGCGCCAGCAGCCAATCCAACAGGGGATCCACCGGGGAGCTGTTTTTT
>many|TRBV6-2/TRBV6-3|TRBJ2-7|NA
CASSFGHAYEQYF
TGTGCCAGCAGTTTCGGACATGCCTACGAGCAGTACTTC
>few|TRBV5-1|TRBJ2-7|NA
CASSAGNSYEQYF
TGCGCCAGCAGCGCGGGTAACTCCTACGAGCAGTACTTC
>many|TRBV7-2|TRBJ2-1|NA
CASSPTLGLHAYNEQFF
TGTGCCAGCAGCCCGACCCTGGGGCTCCACGCTTACAATGAGCAGTTCTTC
>many|TRBV29-1|TRBJ2-5|NA
CSGSGGETQYF
TGCAGCGGCTCTGGGGGGGAGACCCAGTACTTC
>few|TRBV15|TRBJ2-3|NA
CATSREGAGRSDTQYF
TGTGCCACCAGCAGAGAGGGTGCAGGGAGGTCAGATACGCAGTATTTT
>few|TRBV7-2|TRBJ2-1|NA
CASSSSHEQFF
TGTGCCAGCAGCTCGTCCCATGAGCAGTTCTTC
>few|TRBV3-2|TRBJ2-1|NA
CASSGQGGDNEQFF
TGTGCCAGCAGCGGCCAGGGGGGGGACAATGAGCAGTTCTTC
>many|TRBV12-3/TRBV12-4|TRBJ2-5|NA
CASSSRQNQETQYF
TGTGCCAGCAGCTCTAGACAGAACCAAGAGACCCAGTACTTC
>few|TRBV19|TRBJ2-7|TRBD1
CASSPKDRGYEQYF
TGTGCCAGTAGTCCCAAGGACAGGGGCTACGAGCAGTACTTC
>few|TRBV20-1|TRBJ1-2|NA
CSADQQGYYGYTF
TGCAGTGCTGACCAACAGGGTTACTATGGCTACACCTTC
>few|TRBV5-4|TRBJ2-3|TRBD1
CATTGQERDTQYF
TGTGCCACTACAGGACAGGAGAGGGATACGCAGTATTTT
>many|TRBV7-9|TRBJ2-5|NA
CASTPTGGAGETQYF
TGTGCCAGCACCCCCACGGGGGGCGCAGGAGAGACCCAGTACTTC
>many|TRBV6-2/TRBV6-3|TRBJ2-1|TRBD2
CASSYSISGRSSDEQFF
TGTGCCAGCAGTTACTCGATCTCCGGGAGGAGCTCGGATGAGCAGTTCTTC
>many|TRBV6-6|TRBJ2-3|NA
CASSYSVTTDTQYF
TGTGCCAGCAGTTACTCGGTCACCACAGATACGCAGTATTTT